Listed here are 13 T cell receptor beta chains from one sample, sequenced in a study of OX40 agonist ivuxolimab in advanced cancers. Produced via immunoSEQ multiplex PCR; TCRdb's table is partial and in-frame only. Among about 89,000 clones, roughly 91% were seen once, and the ten largest hold around 0.71%. The specimen comprised CD4+ or CD8+ T cells sorted from blood, sampled in a trial of the OX40 agonist ivuxolimab. The receptor set was obtained from an adult with an advanced solid tumor such as melanoma, head and neck, liver or kidney cancer.

This sequence joins TRBV28 and TRBJ1-2; 8 bases line up with TRBD1. The CDR3 sequence is 14 residues long. The germline gives CDR1 MDHEN, CDR2 SYDVKM. V was clipped by 4 bases and J by 7 bases; unmatched bases: 8. CDR3 in amino acids: CASSSDRDGGGYTF. The CDR3, as DNA: TGTGCCAGCAGTTCGGACAGGGATGGTGGTGGCTACACCTTC.

The chain recombines TRBV7-3 with TRBJ1-2; D is perhaps TRBD1 (6 bases). Germline V CDR1 and CDR2: SGHTA, FQGTGA. Trimming shortened V by 4 bases and J by 2 bases, and 8 bases separated the two germline ends. The CDR3 sequence is 13 residues long. CDR3 nucleotide sequence: TGTGCCAGCAGCTACGGACAGAACTATGGCTACACCTTC. This translates into CASSYGQNYGYTF.

The chain couples TRBV28 to TRBJ1-5, with 8 nucleotides matching TRBD1. The CDR3 contains 14 residues. Germline values: CDR1 MDHEN, CDR2 SYDVKM. Trimming cost V 6 bases and J 4 bases; bases outside gene matches: 5. The CDR3 sequence: CASSLRQGNQPQHF. CDR3 DNA sequence: TGTGCCAGCAGCCTCCGACAGGGGAATCAGCCCCAGCATTTT. The whole variable domain, remainder taken from reference TRBV28 and TRBJ1-5, is DVKVTQSSRYLVKRTGEKVFLECVQDMDHENMFWYRQDPGLGLRLIYFSYDVKMKEKGDIPEGYSVSREKKERFSLILESASTNQTSMYLCASSLRQGNQPQHFGDGTRLSIL.

The chain joins TRBV27 to TRBJ1-4, with 7 bases that match TRBD1. The CDR3 runs 17 residues. After removal of 1 base from V and 0 bases from J, the junction contained 5 bases not matched to a gene. Germline assignment: CDR1 MNHEY and CDR2 SMNVEV (reference sequence). CDR3 amino acids: CASSLWGQTATNEKLFF. In DNA form, the CDR3 reads TGTGCCAGCAGTTTATGGGGACAGACTGCAACTAATGAAAAACTGTTTTTT. Complete variable domain (other parts from reference TRBV27 and TRBJ1-4): EAQVTQNPRYLITVTGKKLTVTCSQNMNHEYMSWYRQDPGLGLRQIYYSMNVEVTDKGDVPEGYKVSRKEKRNFPLILESPSPNQTSLYFCASSLWGQTATNEKLFFGSGTQLSVL.

This rearrangement joins TRBV14 to TRBJ2-1; 11 nucleotides align to TRBD2. The CDR3 has 16 residues. Trimming removed 5 bases from V and 4 bases from J; junction bases left unmatched: 7. Germline V CDR1 and CDR2: SGHDN, FVKESK. Here the CDR3 reads CASSTHLAGGYNEQFF. The CDR3 DNA sequence: TGTGCCAGCAGCACGCATCTAGCGGGGGGTTACAATGAGCAGTTCTTC.

The CDR3 sequence is CASTLGTKGLNSNQPQHF. The CDR3 DNA reads TGTGCCAGCACTTTGGGGACCAAGGGCCTGAATAGCAATCAGCCCCAGCATTTT. This chain links TRBV5-8 with TRBJ1-5, with TRBD1 as a possible D gene (5 bases). Germline V gives CDR1 SGHTS, CDR2 YDEGEE. Between the trimmed V and J ends, which lost 6 bases and 0 bases, there was a span of 22 bases. The CDR3 has 18 amino acids.

This clone came up once. The chain joins TRBV25-1 to TRBJ2-2; D uncertain. The CDR3 extends over 12 amino acids. Looked up from germline, CDR1 is MGHDK and CDR2 is SYGVNS. Trimming took off 4 bases at V and 2 bases at J, with 2 bases between the two ends. CDR3 DNA sequence: TGTGCCAGCAGTGTCAACACCGGGGAGCTGTTTTTT. Translating it yields CASSVNTGELFF.

V usage is TRBV5-8 and J usage is TRBJ1-2; D is unclear. The CDR3 covers 13 residues. Trimming stripped 1 base from V and 4 bases from J, with 8 bases between. CDR1 and CDR2 from the germline V gene are SGHTS and YDEGEE. The CDR3 sequence: CASSLQRTYGYTF. In DNA form, the CDR3 reads TGTGCCAGCAGCTTGCAACGGACCTATGGCTACACCTTC.

The chain is built from TRBV9 and TRBJ2-1; 7 nucleotides align to TRBD1. The V segment lost 2 bases and the J segment 4 bases; nucleotides outside the gene matches: 6. Germline V gene data show CDR1 as SGDLS and CDR2 as YYNGEE. The CDR3 is 15 residues long. The chain's CDR3 is CASSVRGQTYNEQFF. DNA of the CDR3: TGTGCCAGCAGCGTTAGGGGACAGACTTACAATGAGCAGTTCTTC.

This sequence joins TRBV7-2 and TRBJ2-1, with a tentative D call TRBD2 (5 bases). The germline V gene has CDR1 SGHTA and CDR2 FQGNSA. CDR3 length: 15 amino acids. With 3 bases removed from V and 2 bases from J, the gap between germline ends came to 11 bases. The CDR3 coding sequence is TGTGCCAGCAGCTTGGGCAGACTAACCTACAATGAGCAGTTCTTC. Amino acid sequence: CASSLGRLTYNEQFF.

CDR3 region: CASSLASGLVSDTQYF. The CDR3 nucleotides read TGTGCCAGCAGCTTAGCCTCGGGACTAGTGAGCGATACGCAGTATTTT. V is TRBV7-2 and J is TRBJ2-3; TRBD2 matches at 8 bases. The V segment lost 0 bases and the J segment 6 bases; nucleotides outside the gene matches: 8. This CDR3 is 16 amino acids long. Looked up from germline, CDR1 is SGHTA and CDR2 is FQGNSA. Supplemented by reference TRBV7-2 and TRBJ2-3, the full variable domain reads GAGVSQSPSNKVTEKGKDVELRCDPISGHTALYWYRQSLGQGLEFLIYFQGNSAPDKSGLPSDRFSAERTGGSVSTLTIQRTQQEDSAVYLCASSLASGLVSDTQYFGPGTRLTVL.

The chain recombines TRBV28 with TRBJ2-3; possible D gene TRBD2, 7 bases. Trimming took 4 bases from V and 5 from J, leaving 19 bases between them. The CDR3 covers 16 residues. Germline CDR1 MDHEN, CDR2 SYDVKM. CDR3 sequence reads: CASSSPWGGAGDTQYF. DNA for the CDR3: TGTGCCAGCAGTTCTCCATGGGGGGGCGCAGGAGATACGCAGTATTTT.

This chain joins TRBV19 and TRBJ2-1; 9 bases map to TRBD1. The CDR3 runs 15 residues. Germline loops: CDR1 LNHDA, CDR2 SQIVND (reference sequence). V gave up 3 bases and J gave up 7 bases; unmatched junction bases: 7. The CDR3 loop is CASSIGQGRWNEQFF. For the CDR3, the DNA is TGTGCCAGTAGTATTGGACAGGGGAGGTGGAATGAGCAGTTCTTC.